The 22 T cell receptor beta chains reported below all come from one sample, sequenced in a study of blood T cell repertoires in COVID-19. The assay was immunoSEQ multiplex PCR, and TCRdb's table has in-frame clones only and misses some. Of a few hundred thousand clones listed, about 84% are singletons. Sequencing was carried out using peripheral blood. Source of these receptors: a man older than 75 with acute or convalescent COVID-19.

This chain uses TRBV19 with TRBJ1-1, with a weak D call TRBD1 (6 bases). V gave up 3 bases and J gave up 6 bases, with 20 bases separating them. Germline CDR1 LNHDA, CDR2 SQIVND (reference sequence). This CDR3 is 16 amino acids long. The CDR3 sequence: CASSISGGLWGAEAFF. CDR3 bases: TGTGCCAGTAGTATTTCGGGGGGCTTATGGGGCGCTGAAGCTTTCTTT.

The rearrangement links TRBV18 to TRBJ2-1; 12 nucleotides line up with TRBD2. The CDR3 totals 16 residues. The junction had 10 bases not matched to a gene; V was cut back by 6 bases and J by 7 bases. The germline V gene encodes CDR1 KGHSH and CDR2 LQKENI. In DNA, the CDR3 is TGTGCCAGCTCCCAAGGACTAGCGGGGTTACAAAATGAGCAGTTCTTC. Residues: CASSQGLAGLQNEQFF.

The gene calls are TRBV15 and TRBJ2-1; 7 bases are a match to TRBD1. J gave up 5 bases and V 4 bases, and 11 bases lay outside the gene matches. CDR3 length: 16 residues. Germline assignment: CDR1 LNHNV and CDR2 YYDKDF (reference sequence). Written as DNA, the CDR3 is TGTGCCACCAGCACGGCTGACAGGGTTTTACACAATGAGCAGTTCTTC. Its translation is CATSTADRVLHNEQFF.

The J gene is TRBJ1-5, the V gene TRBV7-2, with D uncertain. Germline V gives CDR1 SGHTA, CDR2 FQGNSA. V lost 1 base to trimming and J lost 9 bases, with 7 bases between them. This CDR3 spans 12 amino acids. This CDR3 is CASSLEAGPQHF. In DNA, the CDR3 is TGTGCCAGCAGCTTAGAAGCCGGGCCCCAGCATTTT.

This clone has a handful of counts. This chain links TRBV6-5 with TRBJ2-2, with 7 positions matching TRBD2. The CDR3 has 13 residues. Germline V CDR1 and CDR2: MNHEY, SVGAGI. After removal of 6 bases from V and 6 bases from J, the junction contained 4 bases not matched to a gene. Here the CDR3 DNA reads TGTGCCAGCAGCCTACTAGCGTCCGGGGAGCTGTTTTTT. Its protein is CASSLLASGELFF.

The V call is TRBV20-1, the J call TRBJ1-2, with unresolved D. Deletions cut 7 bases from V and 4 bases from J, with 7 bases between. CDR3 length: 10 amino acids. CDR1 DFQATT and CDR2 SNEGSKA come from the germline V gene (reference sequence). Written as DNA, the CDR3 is TGCAGTGGCAGAGGCTATGGCTACACCTTC. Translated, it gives CSGRGYGYTF.

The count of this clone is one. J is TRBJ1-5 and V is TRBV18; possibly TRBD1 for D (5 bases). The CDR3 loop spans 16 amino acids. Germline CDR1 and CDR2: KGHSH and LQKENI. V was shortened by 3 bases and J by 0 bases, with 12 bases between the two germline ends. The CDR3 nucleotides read TGTGCCAGCTCACCGCGGGGGGTGTATAGCAATCAGCCCCAGCATTTT. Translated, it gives CASSPRGVYSNQPQHF.

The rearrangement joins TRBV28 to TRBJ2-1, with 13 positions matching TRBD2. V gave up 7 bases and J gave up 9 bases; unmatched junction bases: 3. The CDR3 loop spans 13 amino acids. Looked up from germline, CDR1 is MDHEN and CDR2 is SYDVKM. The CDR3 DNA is TGTGCCAGCAAGACTAGCGGGAGGACTGAGCAGTTCTTC. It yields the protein CASKTSGRTEQFF.

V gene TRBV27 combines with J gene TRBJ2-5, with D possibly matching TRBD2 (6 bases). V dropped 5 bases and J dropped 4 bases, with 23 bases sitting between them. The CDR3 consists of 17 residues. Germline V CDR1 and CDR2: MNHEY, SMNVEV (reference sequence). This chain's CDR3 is CASSRRASESRGETQYF. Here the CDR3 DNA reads TGTGCCAGCAGTCGCCGGGCCTCCGAATCGCGGGGAGAGACCCAGTACTTC.

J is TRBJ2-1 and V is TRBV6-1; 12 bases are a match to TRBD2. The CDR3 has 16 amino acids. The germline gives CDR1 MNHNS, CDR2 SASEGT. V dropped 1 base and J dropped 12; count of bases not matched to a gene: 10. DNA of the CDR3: TGTGCCAGCAGTGAAGGGGGGGGACTAGCGGGTCAAGGGCAGTTCTTC. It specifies CASSEGGGLAGQGQFF.

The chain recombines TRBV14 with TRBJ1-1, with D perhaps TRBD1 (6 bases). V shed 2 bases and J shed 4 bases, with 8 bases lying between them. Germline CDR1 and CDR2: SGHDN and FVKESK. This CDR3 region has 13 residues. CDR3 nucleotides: TGTGCCAGCAGCCAACAAGGGGGCACTGAAGCTTTCTTT. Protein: CASSQQGGTEAFF.

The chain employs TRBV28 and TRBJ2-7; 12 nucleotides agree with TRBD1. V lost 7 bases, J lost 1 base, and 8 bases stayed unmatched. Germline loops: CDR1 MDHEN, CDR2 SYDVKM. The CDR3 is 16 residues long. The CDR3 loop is CASTTWGQGASYEQYF. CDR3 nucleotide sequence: TGTGCCAGCACCACATGGGGACAGGGGGCGTCCTACGAGCAGTACTTC. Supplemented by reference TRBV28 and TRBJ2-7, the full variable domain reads DVKVTQSSRYLVKRTGEKVFLECVQDMDHENMFWYRQDPGLGLRLIYFSYDVKMKEKGDIPEGYSVSREKKERFSLILESASTNQTSMYLCASTTWGQGASYEQYFGPGTRLTVT.

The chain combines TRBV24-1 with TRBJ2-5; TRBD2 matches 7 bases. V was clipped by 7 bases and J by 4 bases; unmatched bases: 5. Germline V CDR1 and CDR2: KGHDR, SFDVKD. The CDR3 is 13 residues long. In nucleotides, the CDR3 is TGTGCCACCAGACCTAGCGGATCAGAGACCCAGTACTTC. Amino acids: CATRPSGSETQYF.

The CDR3, as DNA: TGTGCCAGCAGCTCCAGAGCGGGCGGCCTAGGCAATGAGCAGTTCTTC. Residues: CASSSRAGGLGNEQFF. V usage is TRBV7-8 and J usage is TRBJ2-1; D may be TRBD2 (6 bases). Germline CDR1 and CDR2: SGHVS and FQNEAQ. The CDR3 is made up of 16 amino acids. Trimming left V 4 bases short and J 6 bases short, with 19 bases between. Based on the CDR3 plus reference TRBV7-8 and TRBJ2-1, the full variable domain is GAGVSQSPRYKVAKRGQDVALRCDPISGHVSLFWYQQALGQGPEFLTYFQNEAQLDKSGLPSDRFFAERPEGSVSTLKIQRTQQEDSAVYLCASSSRAGGLGNEQFFGPGTRLTVL.

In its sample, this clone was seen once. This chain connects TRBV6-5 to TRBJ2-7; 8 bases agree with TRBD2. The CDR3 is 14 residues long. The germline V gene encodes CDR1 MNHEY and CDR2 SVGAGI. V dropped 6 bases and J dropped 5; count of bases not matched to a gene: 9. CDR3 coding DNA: TGTGCCAGCAGACCGGGGGGGGTATCCCACGAGCAGTACTTC. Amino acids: CASRPGGVSHEQYF.

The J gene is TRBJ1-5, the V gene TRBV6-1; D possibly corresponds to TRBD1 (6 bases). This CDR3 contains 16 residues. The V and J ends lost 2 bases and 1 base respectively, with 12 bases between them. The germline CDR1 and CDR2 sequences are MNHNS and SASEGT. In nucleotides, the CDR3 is TGTGCCAGCAGTGAAAACTGGGACACGAGCAATCAGCCCCAGCATTTT. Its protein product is CASSENWDTSNQPQHF.

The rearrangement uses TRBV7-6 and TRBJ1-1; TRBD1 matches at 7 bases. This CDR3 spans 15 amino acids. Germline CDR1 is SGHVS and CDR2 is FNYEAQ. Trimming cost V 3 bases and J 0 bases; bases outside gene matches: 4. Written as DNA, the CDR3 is TGTGCCAGCAGCTTCAGACAGGGTCTGAACACTGAAGCTTTCTTT. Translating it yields CASSFRQGLNTEAFF.

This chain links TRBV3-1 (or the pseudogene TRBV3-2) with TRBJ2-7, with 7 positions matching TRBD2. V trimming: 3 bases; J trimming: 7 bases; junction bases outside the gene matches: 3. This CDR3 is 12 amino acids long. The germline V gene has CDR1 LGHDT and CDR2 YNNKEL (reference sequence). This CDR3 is CASSQGGREQYF. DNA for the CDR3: TGTGCCAGCAGCCAGGGGGGGAGGGAGCAGTACTTC.

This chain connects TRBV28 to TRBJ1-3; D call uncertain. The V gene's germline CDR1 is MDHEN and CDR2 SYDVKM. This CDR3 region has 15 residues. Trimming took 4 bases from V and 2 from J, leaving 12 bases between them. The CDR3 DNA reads TGTGCCAGCAGTTCCAACAGTTCACCTGGAAACACCATATATTTT. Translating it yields CASSSNSSPGNTIYF.

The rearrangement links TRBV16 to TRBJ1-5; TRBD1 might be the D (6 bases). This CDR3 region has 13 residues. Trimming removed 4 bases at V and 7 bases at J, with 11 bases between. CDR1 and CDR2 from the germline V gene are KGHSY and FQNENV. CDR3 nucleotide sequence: TGTGCCAGCAGCCGCTTGACAGGCCAGCCCCAGCATTTT. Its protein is CASSRLTGQPQHF. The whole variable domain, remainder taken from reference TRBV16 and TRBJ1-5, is GEEVAQTPKHLVRGEGQKAKLYCAPIKGHSYVFWYQQVLKNEFKFLISFQNENVFDETGMPKERFSAKCLPNSPCSLEIQATKLEDSAVYFCASSRLTGQPQHFGDGTRLSIL.

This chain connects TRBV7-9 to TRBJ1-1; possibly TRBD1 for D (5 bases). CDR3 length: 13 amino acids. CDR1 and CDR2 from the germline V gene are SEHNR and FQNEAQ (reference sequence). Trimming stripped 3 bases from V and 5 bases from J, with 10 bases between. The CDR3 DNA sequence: TGTGCCAGCAGCTTGCAGGGCCAGACTGAAGCTTTCTTT. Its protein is CASSLQGQTEAFF.

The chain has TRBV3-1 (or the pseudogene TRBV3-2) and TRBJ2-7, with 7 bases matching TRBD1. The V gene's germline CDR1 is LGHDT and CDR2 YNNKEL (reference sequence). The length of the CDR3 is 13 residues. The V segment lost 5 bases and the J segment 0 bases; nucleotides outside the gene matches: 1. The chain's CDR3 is CASSGDSSYEQYF. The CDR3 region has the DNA TGTGCCAGCAGCGGGGACAGCTCCTACGAGCAGTACTTC.